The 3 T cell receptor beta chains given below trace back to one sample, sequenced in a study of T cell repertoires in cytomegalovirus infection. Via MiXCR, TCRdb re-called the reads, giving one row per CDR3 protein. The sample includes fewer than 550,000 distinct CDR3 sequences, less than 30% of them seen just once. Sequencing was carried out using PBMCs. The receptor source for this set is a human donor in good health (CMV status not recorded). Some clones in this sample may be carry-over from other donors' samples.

CDR3 nucleotide sequence: TGTGCCAGCACCCTTGGGGTGGGCGGTGAGCAGTTCTTC. Translated: CASTLGVGGEQFF. The chain is built from TRBV6-2 or TRBV6-3 and TRBJ2-1; D unresolved. The ends were cut back, 7 bases at V and 9 bases at J, with 16 bases in the middle. The CDR3 has 13 residues. Germline CDR1 reads MNHEY; CDR2 reads SVGEGT.

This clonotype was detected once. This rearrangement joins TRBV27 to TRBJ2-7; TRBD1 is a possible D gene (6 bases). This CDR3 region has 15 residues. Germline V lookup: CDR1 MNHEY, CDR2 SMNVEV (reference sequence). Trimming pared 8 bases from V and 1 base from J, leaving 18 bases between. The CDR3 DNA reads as TGTGCCAGCGGACCAATAAGAGGGGGTTCCTACGAGCAGTACTTC. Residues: CASGPIRGGSYEQYF.

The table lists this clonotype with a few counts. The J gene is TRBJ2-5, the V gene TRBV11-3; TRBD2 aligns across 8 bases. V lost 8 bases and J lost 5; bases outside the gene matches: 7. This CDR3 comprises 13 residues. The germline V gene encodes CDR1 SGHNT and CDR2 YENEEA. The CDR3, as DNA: TGTGCCAGCCGGGCGCGGGAGGAGGAGACCCAGTACTTC. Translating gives CASRAREEETQYF.